The 4 T cell receptor beta chains below were found in one sample sequenced in a study of cytomegalovirus exposure and HLA in healthy donors. The PCR ran on 60 Vbeta and 13 Jbeta primers. This table comes from immunoSEQ multiplex PCR, and its TCRdb copy is limited to in-frame clones, with some not included. The table includes about 130,000 clones, about 83% detected once. Sequenced input: PBMCs. These receptors were collected from a girl aged 2 to 10 in good health and CMV-seronegative.

The rearrangement uses TRBV4-2 and TRBJ2-1, with D possibly TRBD1 on 6 matching bases. The CDR3 consists of 12 residues. The germline V gene encodes CDR1 LGHNA and CDR2 YNFKEQ. The ends were cut back, 5 bases at V and 6 bases at J, with 8 bases in the middle. CDR3 loop: CASSNRVNEQFF. CDR3 nucleotides: TGTGCCAGCAGCAACAGGGTCAATGAGCAGTTCTTC.

This clone was seen more than once but under ten times. This chain joins TRBV6-1 and TRBJ2-1; TRBD2 matches at 11 bases. V lost 6 bases and J lost 6; bases outside the gene matches: 7. CDR1 MNHNS and CDR2 SASEGT come from the germline V gene. The CDR3 contains 15 residues. The CDR3 sequence: CASSQLAGAPNEQFF. DNA for the CDR3: TGTGCCAGCAGCCAACTAGCGGGGGCACCCAATGAGCAGTTCTTC.

This chain connects TRBV7-9 to TRBJ2-4; D might be TRBD1 (6 bases). V was trimmed by 5 bases and J by 14 bases, leaving 19 bases between them. Per the germline V gene, CDR1 is SEHNR and CDR2 is FQNEAQ (reference sequence). The CDR3 is 13 residues long. The CDR3 spells CASSPPISGQEYF. Written as DNA, the CDR3 is TGTGCCAGCAGCCCACCTATATCGGGACAAGAGTACTTC.

This clone was seen a handful of times. The V and J genes are TRBV28 and TRBJ1-5; D perhaps matches TRBD1 (5 bases). Looked up from germline, CDR1 is MDHEN and CDR2 is SYDVKM. This CDR3 has 15 residues. V was cut by 6 bases and J by 0 bases, with 12 bases left in between. This CDR3 is CASRSGLISNQPQHF. The CDR3 DNA sequence: TGTGCCAGCAGATCAGGGCTTATTAGCAATCAGCCCCAGCATTTT.